These 19 T cell receptor beta chains came from one sample sequenced in a study of shared clonotypes between healthy human individuals. CD45RO-negative, CCR7-selected cells formed the naive CD8 fraction, which excluded terminally differentiated effector memory CD45RA+ cells. Repertoires were generated with immunoSEQ multiplex PCR, while TCRdb's copy carries only in-frame clones and drops some. The sample has approximately 650,000 clones, around 95% seen once. The sample was naive CD8+ T cells sorted from blood. The receptors were gathered from a woman aged 25 to 45 in good health.

The J gene is TRBJ2-5, the V gene TRBV15; 7 bases fit TRBD2. Per the germline V gene, CDR1 is LNHNV and CDR2 is YYDKDF (reference sequence). CDR3 size: 17 residues. V gave up 0 bases and J gave up 4 bases; unmatched junction bases: 11. The DNA of the CDR3 is TGTGCCACCAGCAGAGATGGGCCTCCCGGGGGGTCAGAGACCCAGTACTTC. It specifies CATSRDGPPGGSETQYF.

This rearrangement joins TRBV2 to TRBJ2-5; TRBD2 agrees at 8 bases. With 1 base clipped from V and 7 bases from J, the junction kept 14 bases outside the gene matches. This CDR3 comprises 17 residues. The germline gives CDR1 SNHLY, CDR2 FYNNEI. The CDR3 reads CASSEGGAGANARTQYF. The CDR3 DNA reads as TGTGCCAGCAGTGAAGGGGGAGCGGGAGCTAATGCAAGGACCCAGTACTTC.

The V call is TRBV28, the J call TRBJ2-3; possibly TRBD1 for D (6 bases). Germline CDR1 and CDR2: MDHEN and SYDVKM. With 6 bases removed from V and 5 bases from J, the gap between germline ends came to 18 bases. CDR3 size: 15 residues. The CDR3 coding sequence is TGTGCCAGCAGCCAGGACAGCTTTATGGAAGATACGCAGTATTTT. Encoded protein: CASSQDSFMEDTQYF.

This chain joins TRBV13 and TRBJ2-5; TRBD2 aligns across 13 bases. The junction had 3 bases not matched to a gene; V was cut back by 3 bases and J by 5 bases. This CDR3 has 15 residues. The germline gives CDR1 PRHDT, CDR2 FYEKMQ (reference sequence). This CDR3 reads CASSFGLAGVETQYF. The CDR3 DNA reads as TGTGCCAGCAGCTTCGGACTAGCGGGAGTTGAGACCCAGTACTTC.

The V gene is TRBV9, the J gene TRBJ1-2, with TRBD1 identical over 7 bases. The junction had 7 bases not matched to a gene; V was cut back by 3 bases and J by 5 bases. CDR1 is SGDLS, CDR2 YYNGEE, per germline. This CDR3 comprises 14 residues. The CDR3 DNA follows: TGTGCCAGCAGCGGCTCACAGGGGAGGTATGGCTACACCTTC. Residues: CASSGSQGRYGYTF.

The J gene is TRBJ2-7, the V gene TRBV6-5; D might be TRBD1 (6 bases). Germline V lookup: CDR1 MNHEY, CDR2 SVGAGI. This CDR3 is 16 amino acids long. V was pared by 0 bases and J by 2 bases, with 14 bases between. CDR3 nucleotides: TGTGCCAGCAGTTACTCGCAGGGGCCGGAGACCTACGAGCAGTACTTC. This codes for CASSYSQGPETYEQYF.

The V gene is TRBV28, the J gene TRBJ2-5; D tentatively fits TRBD1 or TRBD2 (5 bases each). The V end was cut by 6 bases, the J end by 5 bases, with 13 bases between. CDR1 is MDHEN and CDR2 is SYDVKM in the germline V gene. The CDR3 has 13 amino acids. As DNA, the CDR3 is TGTGCCAGCAGCATAAGAGGGGATGAGACCCAGTACTTC. It codes for CASSIRGDETQYF.

The chain is built from TRBV4-1 and TRBJ2-1, with D possibly matching TRBD2 (6 bases). Trimming removed 2 bases from V and 9 bases from J, with 14 bases in between. CDR3 size: 14 residues. Germline CDR1 is MGHRA and CDR2 is YSYEKL. The CDR3 DNA sequence: TGCGCCAGCAGCCAATCGGGACTTTATACTGAGCAGTTCTTC. This encodes CASSQSGLYTEQFF.

The rearrangement joins TRBV19 to TRBJ1-5; 7 positions match TRBD1. Germline V gene lookup returns CDR1 LNHDA and CDR2 SQIVND (reference sequence). Trimming removed 7 bases from V and 1 base from J; junction bases left unmatched: 19. CDR3 size: 19 residues. This CDR3 reads CASKYRGDFTPQSNQPQHF. For the CDR3, the DNA is TGTGCCAGTAAATACAGGGGAGATTTTACACCTCAGAGCAATCAGCCCCAGCATTTT.

The chain couples TRBV5-1 to TRBJ2-7; D could derive from TRBD1 or TRBD2 (5 bases each). This CDR3 comprises 21 residues. Between the trimmed V and J ends, which lost 3 bases and 3 bases, there was a span of 34 bases. Germline values: CDR1 SGHRS, CDR2 YFSETQ. This CDR3 is CASSWAPASLRDQTWGYEQYF. CDR3 nucleotides: TGCGCCAGCAGCTGGGCTCCTGCTAGCCTCCGGGACCAAACGTGGGGCTACGAGCAGTACTTC.

The chain is built from TRBV23-1 and TRBJ2-6, with TRBD1 identical over 12 bases. TRBV23-1 is labeled an ORF, and its function is uncertain. The V segment lost 3 bases and the J segment 4 bases; nucleotides outside the gene matches: 7. The CDR3 runs 18 residues. The CDR3 here is CASSHAGQGADGANVLTF. For the CDR3, the DNA is TGCGCCAGCAGTCACGCGGGACAGGGGGCGGACGGGGCCAACGTCCTGACTTTC.

As DNA, the CDR3 is TGTGCCAGCAGCGAGGGACTAGCGCGCTACGAGCAGTACTTC. Translating it yields CASSEGLARYEQYF. The chain joins TRBV5-6 to TRBJ2-7; 10 bases line up with TRBD2. J lost 3 bases, V lost 4 bases, and 4 bases had no gene match. The CDR3 length is 14 residues. CDR1 and CDR2 from the germline V gene are SGHDT and YYEEEE.

The rearrangement uses TRBV5-8 and TRBJ2-5; D is unresolved. The germline V and J ends were trimmed by 1 base and 5 bases, with 9 bases remaining between them. Germline V gene sequence: CDR1 SGHTS, CDR2 YDEGEE. This CDR3 spans 13 amino acids. The chain's CDR3 is CASSLRGRETQYF. CDR3 in DNA: TGTGCCAGCAGCTTGCGTGGGCGCGAGACCCAGTACTTC.

V and J are TRBV18 and TRBJ1-5; D gene ambiguous. The CDR3 covers 16 residues. Germline V gene lookup returns CDR1 KGHSH and CDR2 LQKENI. V was pared by 2 bases and J by 1 base, with 12 bases between. CDR3 nucleotides: TGTGCCAGCTCACCAATCCCCCGTATGAGCAATCAGCCCCAGCATTTT. Translation: CASSPIPRMSNQPQHF.

The rearrangement links TRBV10-3 to TRBJ2-1; no clear D. The CDR3 is 15 residues long. V lost 0 bases, J lost 5 bases, and 11 bases lay in between. Germline V gives CDR1 ENHRY, CDR2 SYGVKD. The CDR3 protein is CAISESKTVNNEQFF. CDR3 bases: TGTGCCATCAGTGAGTCTAAGACTGTCAACAATGAGCAGTTCTTC.

The chain recombines TRBV4-1 with TRBJ2-3; 10 bases map to TRBD2. The CDR3 spans 18 residues. Germline values: CDR1 MGHRA, CDR2 YSYEKL. V shed 4 bases and J 0 bases; nucleotides not matched to a gene: 10. The CDR3 here is CASSPREAGGPSTDTQYF. The CDR3 coding sequence is TGCGCCAGCAGCCCCCGCGAAGCGGGAGGGCCTAGCACAGATACGCAGTATTTT.

This chain connects TRBV5-1 to TRBJ1-3, with a tentative D call TRBD1 (5 bases). Germline loops: CDR1 SGHRS, CDR2 YFSETQ. CDR3 length: 18 residues. Trimming left V 2 bases short and J 1 base short, with 19 bases between. CDR3 in DNA: TGCGCCAGCAGCTTTGGGAGAGGGGACCCTTCTTCTGGAAACACCATATATTTT. Encoded protein: CASSFGRGDPSSGNTIYF.

The gene calls are TRBV5-8 and TRBJ2-7; the D call may be TRBD1 or TRBD2 (5 bases each). V was cut by 4 bases and J by 3 bases, with 20 bases left in between. CDR3 length: 16 amino acids. Germline CDR1 reads SGHTS; CDR2 reads YDEGEE. The CDR3 spells CASSPPRRDGNYEQYF. The CDR3 DNA reads as TGTGCCAGCAGCCCCCCCCGCCGGGACGGGAACTACGAGCAGTACTTC.

The genes are TRBV7-9 and TRBJ2-3; 9 nucleotides match TRBD1. With V trimmed by 6 bases and J by 6 bases, 4 bases remained unmatched. The V gene's germline CDR1 is SEHNR and CDR2 FQNEAQ (reference sequence). The CDR3 loop spans 13 amino acids. The CDR3 DNA reads TGTGCCAGCAGGGGGGACAGGGCGGATACGCAGTATTTT. Its translation is CASRGDRADTQYF.